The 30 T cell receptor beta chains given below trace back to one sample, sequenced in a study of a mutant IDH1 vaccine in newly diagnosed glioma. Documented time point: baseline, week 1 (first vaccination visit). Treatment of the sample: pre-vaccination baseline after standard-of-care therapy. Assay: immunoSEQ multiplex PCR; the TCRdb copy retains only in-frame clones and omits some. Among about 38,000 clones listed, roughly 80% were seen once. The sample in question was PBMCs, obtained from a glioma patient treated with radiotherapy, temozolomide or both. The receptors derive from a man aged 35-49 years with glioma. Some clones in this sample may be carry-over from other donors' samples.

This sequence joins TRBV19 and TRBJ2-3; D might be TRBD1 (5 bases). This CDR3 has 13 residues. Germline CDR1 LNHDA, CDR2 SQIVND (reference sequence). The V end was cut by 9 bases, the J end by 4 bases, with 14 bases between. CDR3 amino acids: CASRRGSPDTQYF. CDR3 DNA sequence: TGTGCCAGCCGAAGGGGTAGCCCAGATACGCAGTATTTT. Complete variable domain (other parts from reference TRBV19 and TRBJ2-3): DGGITQSPKYLFRKEGQNVTLSCEQNLNHDAMYWYRQDPGQGLRLIYYSQIVNDFQKGDIAEGYSVSREKKESFPLTVTSAQKNPTAFYLCASRRGSPDTQYFGPGTRLTVL.

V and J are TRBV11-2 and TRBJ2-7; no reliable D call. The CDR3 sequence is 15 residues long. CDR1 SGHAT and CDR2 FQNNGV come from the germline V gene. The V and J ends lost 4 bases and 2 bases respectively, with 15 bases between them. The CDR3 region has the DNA TGTGCCAGCAGCTCACCGATGACTTCAGCCTACGAGCAGTACTTC. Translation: CASSSPMTSAYEQYF.

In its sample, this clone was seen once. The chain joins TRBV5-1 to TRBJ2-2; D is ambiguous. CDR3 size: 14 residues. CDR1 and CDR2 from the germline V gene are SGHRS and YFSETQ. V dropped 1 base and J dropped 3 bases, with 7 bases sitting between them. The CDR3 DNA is TGCGCCAGCAGCTTGCAGGCCCACACCGGGGAGCTGTTTTTT. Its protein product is CASSLQAHTGELFF. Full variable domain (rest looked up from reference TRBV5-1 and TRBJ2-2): KAGVTQTPRYLIKTRGQQVTLSCSPISGHRSVSWYQQTPGQGLQFLFEYFSETQRNKGNFPGRFSGRQFSNSRSEMNVSTLELGDSALYLCASSLQAHTGELFFGEGSRLTVL.

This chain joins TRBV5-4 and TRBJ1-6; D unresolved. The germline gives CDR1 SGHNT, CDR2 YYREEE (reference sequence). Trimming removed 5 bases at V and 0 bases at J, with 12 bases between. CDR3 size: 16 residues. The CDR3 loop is CASSTIQSSYNSPLHF. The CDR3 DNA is TGTGCCAGCAGTACAATTCAGAGCTCCTATAATTCACCCCTCCACTTT.

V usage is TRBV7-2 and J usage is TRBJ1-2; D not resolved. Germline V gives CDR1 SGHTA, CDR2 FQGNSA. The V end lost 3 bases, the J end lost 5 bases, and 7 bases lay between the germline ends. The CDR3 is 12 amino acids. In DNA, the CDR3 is TGTGCCAGCAGCTTTGGGAATTATGGCTACACCTTC. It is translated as CASSFGNYGYTF.

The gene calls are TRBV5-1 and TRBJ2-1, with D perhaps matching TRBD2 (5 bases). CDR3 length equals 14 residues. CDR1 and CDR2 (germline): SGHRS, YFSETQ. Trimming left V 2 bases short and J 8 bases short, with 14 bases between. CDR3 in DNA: TGCGCCAGCAGCTTTCAAGGTGAGGGCTATGAGCAGTTCTTC. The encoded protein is CASSFQGEGYEQFF.

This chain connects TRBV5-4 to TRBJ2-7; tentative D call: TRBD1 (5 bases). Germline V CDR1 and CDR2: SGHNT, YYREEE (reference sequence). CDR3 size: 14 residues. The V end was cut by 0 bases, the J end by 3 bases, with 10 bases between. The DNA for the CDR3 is TGTGCCAGCAGCTTGGCAGGGTTGTTCTACGAGCAGTACTTC. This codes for CASSLAGLFYEQYF.

The CDR3 sequence: CASGPYEQSRQYF. CDR3 nucleotides: TGTGCCAGCGGACCGTACGAGCAGTCCCGGCAGTACTTC. The rearrangement uses TRBV6-5 and TRBJ2-7; D unclear. Germline CDR1 reads MNHEY; CDR2 reads SVGAGI. Trimming stripped 8 bases from V and 9 bases from J, with 20 bases between. The CDR3 is made up of 13 amino acids.

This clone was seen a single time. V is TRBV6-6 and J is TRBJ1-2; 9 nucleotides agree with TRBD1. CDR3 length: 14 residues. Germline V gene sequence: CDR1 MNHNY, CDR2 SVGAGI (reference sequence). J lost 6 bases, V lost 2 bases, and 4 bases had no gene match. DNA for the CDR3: TGTGCCAGCAGTTACCTTGGGACAGGGAATGGCTACACCTTC. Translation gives CASSYLGTGNGYTF.

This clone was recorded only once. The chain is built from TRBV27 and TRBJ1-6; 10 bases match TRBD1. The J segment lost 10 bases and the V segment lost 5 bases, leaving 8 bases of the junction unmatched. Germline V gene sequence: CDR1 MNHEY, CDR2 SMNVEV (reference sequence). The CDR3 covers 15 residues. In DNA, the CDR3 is TGTGCCAGCAGTCTCCCTAGGGACAGGGGCTCACCCCTCCACTTT. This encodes CASSLPRDRGSPLHF.

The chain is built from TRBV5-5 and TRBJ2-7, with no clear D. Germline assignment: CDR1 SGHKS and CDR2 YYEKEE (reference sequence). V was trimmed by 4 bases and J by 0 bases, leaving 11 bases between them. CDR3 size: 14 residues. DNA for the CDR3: TGTGCCAGCAGCCCTCGGATGAGCTCCTACGAGCAGTACTTC. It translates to CASSPRMSSYEQYF.

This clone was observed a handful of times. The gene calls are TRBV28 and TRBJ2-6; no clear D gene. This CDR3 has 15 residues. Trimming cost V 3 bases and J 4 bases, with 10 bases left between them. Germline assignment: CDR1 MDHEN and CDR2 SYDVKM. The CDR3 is CASSFEPRGANVLTF. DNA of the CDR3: TGTGCCAGCAGTTTCGAACCTCGAGGGGCCAACGTCCTGACTTTC.

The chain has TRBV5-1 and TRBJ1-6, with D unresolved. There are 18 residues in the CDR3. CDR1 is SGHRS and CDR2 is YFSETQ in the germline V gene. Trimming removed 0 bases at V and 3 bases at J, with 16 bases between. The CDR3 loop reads CASSLDALSSRYNSPLHF. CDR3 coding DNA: TGCGCCAGCAGCTTGGACGCGTTGTCCTCACGCTATAATTCACCCCTCCACTTT.

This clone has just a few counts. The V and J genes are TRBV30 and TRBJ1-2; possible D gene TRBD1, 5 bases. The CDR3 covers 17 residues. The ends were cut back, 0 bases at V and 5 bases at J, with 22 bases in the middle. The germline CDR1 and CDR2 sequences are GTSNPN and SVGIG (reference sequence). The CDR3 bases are TGTGCCTGGAGTGTAAAAAGGGGTATGTCAGGACCGTATGGCTACACCTTC. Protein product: CAWSVKRGMSGPYGYTF. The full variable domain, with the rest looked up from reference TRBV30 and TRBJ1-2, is SQTIHQWPATLVQPVGSPLSLECTVEGTSNPNLYWYRQAAGRGLQLLFYSVGIGQISSEVPQNLSASRPQDRQFILSSKKLLLSDSGFYLCAWSVKRGMSGPYGYTFGSGTRLTVV.

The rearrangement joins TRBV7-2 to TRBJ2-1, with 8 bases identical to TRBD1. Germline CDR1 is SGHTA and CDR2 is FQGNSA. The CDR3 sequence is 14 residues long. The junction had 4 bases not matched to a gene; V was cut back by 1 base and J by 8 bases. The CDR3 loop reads CASSLGGQGDEQFF. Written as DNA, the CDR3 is TGTGCCAGCAGCTTAGGAGGACAGGGAGATGAGCAGTTCTTC.

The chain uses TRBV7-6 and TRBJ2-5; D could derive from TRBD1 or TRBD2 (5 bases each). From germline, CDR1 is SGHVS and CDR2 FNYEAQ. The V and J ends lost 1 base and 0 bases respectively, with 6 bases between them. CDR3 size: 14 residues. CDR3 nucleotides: TGTGCCAGCAGCTTAGGGGGGTACCAAGAGACCCAGTACTTC. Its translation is CASSLGGYQETQYF.

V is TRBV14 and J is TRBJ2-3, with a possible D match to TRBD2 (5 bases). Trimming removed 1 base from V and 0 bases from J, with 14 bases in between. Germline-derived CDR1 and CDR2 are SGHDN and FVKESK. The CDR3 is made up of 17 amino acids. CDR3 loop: CASSQVRGSTSTDTQYF. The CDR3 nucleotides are TGTGCCAGCAGCCAAGTCCGAGGGAGCACTAGCACAGATACGCAGTATTTT.

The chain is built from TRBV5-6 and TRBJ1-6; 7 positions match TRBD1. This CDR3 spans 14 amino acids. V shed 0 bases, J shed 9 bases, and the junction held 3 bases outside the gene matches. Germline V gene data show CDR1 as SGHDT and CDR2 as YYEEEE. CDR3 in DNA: TGTGCCAGCAGCTTGGGAAGGGGGCGTTCACCCCTCCACTTT. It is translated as CASSLGRGRSPLHF.

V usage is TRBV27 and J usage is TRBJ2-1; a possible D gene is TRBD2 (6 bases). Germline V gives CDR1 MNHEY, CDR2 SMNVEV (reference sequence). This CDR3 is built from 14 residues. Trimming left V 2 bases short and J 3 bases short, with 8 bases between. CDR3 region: CASSLLSGYNEQFF. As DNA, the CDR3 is TGTGCCAGCAGTTTACTTAGCGGCTACAATGAGCAGTTCTTC.

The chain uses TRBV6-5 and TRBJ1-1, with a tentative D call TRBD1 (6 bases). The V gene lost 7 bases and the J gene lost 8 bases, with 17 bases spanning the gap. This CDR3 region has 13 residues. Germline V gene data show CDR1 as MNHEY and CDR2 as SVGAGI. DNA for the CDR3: TGTGCCAGCAACCGAAATGGACAGTCAGAAGCTTTCTTT. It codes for CASNRNGQSEAFF.

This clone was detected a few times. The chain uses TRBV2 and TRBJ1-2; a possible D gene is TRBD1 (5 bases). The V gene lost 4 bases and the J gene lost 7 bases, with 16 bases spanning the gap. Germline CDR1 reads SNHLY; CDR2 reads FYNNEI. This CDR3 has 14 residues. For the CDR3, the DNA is TGTGCCAGCAGTGTTTGGCAGGGTGTAGGTGGCTACACCTTC. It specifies CASSVWQGVGGYTF.

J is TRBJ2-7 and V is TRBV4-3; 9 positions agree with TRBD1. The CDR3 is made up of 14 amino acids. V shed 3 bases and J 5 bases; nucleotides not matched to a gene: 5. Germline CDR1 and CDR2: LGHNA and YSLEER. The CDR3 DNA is TGCGCCAGCAGCCAGGGACAGGGAGGCAACGAGCAGTACTTC. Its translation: CASSQGQGGNEQYF.

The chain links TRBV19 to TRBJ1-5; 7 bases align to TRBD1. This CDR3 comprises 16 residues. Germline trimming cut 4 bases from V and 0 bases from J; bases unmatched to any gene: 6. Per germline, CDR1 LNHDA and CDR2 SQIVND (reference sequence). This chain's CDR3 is CASSTGQLYSNQPQHF. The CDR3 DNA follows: TGTGCCAGTAGTACGGGACAGCTCTATAGCAATCAGCCCCAGCATTTT.

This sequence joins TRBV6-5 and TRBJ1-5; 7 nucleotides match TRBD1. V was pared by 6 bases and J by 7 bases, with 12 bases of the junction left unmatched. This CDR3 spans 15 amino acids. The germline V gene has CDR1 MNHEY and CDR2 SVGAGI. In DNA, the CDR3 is TGTGCCAGCAGCCGAACCTTTGACAGGGCCCAGCCCCAGCATTTT. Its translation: CASSRTFDRAQPQHF.

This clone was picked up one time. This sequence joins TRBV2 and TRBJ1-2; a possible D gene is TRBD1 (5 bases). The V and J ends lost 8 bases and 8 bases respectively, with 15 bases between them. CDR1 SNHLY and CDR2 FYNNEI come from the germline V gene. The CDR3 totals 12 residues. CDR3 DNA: TGTGCCAGCGACGAAGGGGCGTACGGCTACACCTTC. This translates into CASDEGAYGYTF.

CDR3 sequence reads: CASAPFFRSNEKLFF. Written as DNA, the CDR3 is TGTGCCAGTGCCCCATTCTTCCGCTCTAATGAAAAACTGTTTTTT. The V call is TRBV19, the J call TRBJ1-4; D is unclear. Trimming stripped 8 bases from V and 3 bases from J, with 16 bases between. Germline V lookup: CDR1 LNHDA, CDR2 SQIVND (reference sequence). The length of the CDR3 is 15 residues.

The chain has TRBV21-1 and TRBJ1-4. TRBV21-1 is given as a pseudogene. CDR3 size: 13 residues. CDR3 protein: CASFEWENEKLFF. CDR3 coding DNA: TGTGCCAGCTTCGAATGGGAGAATGAAAAACTGTTTTTT.

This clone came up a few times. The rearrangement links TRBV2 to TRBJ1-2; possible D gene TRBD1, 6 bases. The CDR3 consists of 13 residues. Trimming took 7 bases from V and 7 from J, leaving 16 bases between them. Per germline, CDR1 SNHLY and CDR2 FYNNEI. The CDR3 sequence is CASKRTEGLGYTF. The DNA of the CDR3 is TGTGCCAGCAAGAGGACAGAGGGACTTGGCTACACCTTC.

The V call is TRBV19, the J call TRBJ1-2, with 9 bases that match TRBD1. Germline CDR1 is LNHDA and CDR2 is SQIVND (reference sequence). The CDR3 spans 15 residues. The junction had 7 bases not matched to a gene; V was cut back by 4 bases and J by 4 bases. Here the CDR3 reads CASSTGQGRLYGYTF. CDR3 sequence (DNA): TGTGCCAGTAGTACAGGACAGGGGAGGCTCTATGGCTACACCTTC.

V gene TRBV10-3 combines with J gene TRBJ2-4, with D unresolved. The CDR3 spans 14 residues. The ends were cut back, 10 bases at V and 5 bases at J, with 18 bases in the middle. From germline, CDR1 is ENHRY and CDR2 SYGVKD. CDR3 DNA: TGTGCCACCGCGGTCAGCCCCGGCGAAAACATTCAGTACTTC. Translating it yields CATAVSPGENIQYF.